This T cell receptor beta chain was recovered during a study of OX40 agonist ivuxolimab in advanced cancers. Broader study findings: Low levels of normalized T-cell clonal expansion also appeared in some nonresponders.

Measured with immunoSEQ multiplex PCR; TCRdb has only the in-frame clones, and not every one. Of approximately 68,000 clones listed, about 91% are singletons. Trimming took 3 bases from V and 2 from J, leaving 9 bases between them. Per germline, CDR1 LNHDA and CDR2 SQIVND (reference sequence). The CDR3 is made up of 14 amino acids. With respect to this clone: Its antigen is as yet unknown.

The V gene is TRBV19, the J gene TRBJ2-3, with no clear D. This sample comprised CD4+ or CD8+ T cells sorted from blood, obtained in a trial of the OX40 agonist ivuxolimab. This receptor was obtained from an adult with an advanced solid tumor such as melanoma, head and neck, liver or kidney cancer. CDR3 amino acids: CASSIDRNTDTQYF. The CDR3 region has the DNA TGTGCCAGTAGTATCGACCGGAACACAGATACGCAGTATTTT.